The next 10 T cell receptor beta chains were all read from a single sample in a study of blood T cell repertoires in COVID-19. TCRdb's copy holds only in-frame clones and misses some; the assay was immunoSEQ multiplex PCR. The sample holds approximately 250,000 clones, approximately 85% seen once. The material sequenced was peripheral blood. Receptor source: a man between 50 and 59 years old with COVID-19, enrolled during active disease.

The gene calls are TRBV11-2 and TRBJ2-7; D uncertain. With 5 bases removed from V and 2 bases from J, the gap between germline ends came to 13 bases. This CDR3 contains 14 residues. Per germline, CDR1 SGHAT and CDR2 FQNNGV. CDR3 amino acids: CASSPALRPYEQYF. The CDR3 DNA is TGTGCCAGCAGCCCCGCCCTGAGGCCCTACGAGCAGTACTTC.

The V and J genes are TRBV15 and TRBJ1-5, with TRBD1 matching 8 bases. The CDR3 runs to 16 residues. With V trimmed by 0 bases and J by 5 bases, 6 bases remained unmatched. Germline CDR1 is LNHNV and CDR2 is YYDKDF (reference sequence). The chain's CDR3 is CATSREPGQGYQPQHF. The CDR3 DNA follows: TGTGCCACCAGCAGAGAGCCTGGACAGGGTTATCAGCCCCAGCATTTT.

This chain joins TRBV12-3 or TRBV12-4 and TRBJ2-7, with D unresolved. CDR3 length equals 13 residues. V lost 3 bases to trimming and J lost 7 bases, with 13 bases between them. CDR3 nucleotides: TGTGCCAGCAGTTTGGTGCCCTACGAGGAGCAGTACTTC. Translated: CASSLVPYEEQYF.

CDR3 sequence (DNA): TGTGCCAGCAGCTTACGCCTATACCTGACAGGGGGTCTCGGGGAGCTGTTTTTT. This translates into CASSLRLYLTGGLGELFF. The chain joins TRBV7-9 to TRBJ2-2; 9 nucleotides agree with TRBD1. Trimming removed 2 bases from V and 7 bases from J; junction bases left unmatched: 14. This CDR3 has 18 residues. The germline V gene has CDR1 SEHNR and CDR2 FQNEAQ (reference sequence).

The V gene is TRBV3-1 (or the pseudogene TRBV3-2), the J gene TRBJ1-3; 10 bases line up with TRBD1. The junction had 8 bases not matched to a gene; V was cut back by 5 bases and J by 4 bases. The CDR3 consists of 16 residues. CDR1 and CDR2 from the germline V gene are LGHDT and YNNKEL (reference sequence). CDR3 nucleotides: TGTGCCAGCAGCAGACGACAGGGGGCTTCGGGAAACACCATATATTTT. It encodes CASSRRQGASGNTIYF.

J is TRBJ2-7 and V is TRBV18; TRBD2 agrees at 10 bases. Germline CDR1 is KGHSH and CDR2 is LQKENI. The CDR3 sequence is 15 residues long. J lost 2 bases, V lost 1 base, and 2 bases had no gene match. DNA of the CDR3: TGTGCCAGCTCACCACAGCGGGGGGGAACCTACGAGCAGTACTTC. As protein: CASSPQRGGTYEQYF.

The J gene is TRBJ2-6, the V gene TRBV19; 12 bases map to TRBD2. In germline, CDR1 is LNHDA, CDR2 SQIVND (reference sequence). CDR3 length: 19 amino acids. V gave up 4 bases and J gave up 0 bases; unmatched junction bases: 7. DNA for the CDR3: TGTGCCAGTAGTAGGCGACTAGCGGGGGCCCTCTCTGGGGCCAACGTCCTGACTTTC. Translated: CASSRRLAGALSGANVLTF.

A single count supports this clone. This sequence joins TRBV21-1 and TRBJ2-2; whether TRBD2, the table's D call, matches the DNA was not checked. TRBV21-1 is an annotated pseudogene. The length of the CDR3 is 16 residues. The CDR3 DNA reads TGTGCCAGCAGCAGGTCTAGCGGGGGGGACACCGGGGAGCTGTTTTTT. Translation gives CASSRSSGGDTGELFF.

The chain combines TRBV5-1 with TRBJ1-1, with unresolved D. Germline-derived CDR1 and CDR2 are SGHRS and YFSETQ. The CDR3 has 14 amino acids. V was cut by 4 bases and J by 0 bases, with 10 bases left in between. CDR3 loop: CASSRGALNTEAFF. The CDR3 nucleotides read TGCGCCAGCAGCCGGGGAGCTTTGAACACTGAAGCTTTCTTT. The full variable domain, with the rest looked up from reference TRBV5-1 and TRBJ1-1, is KAGVTQTPRYLIKTRGQQVTLSCSPISGHRSVSWYQQTPGQGLQFLFEYFSETQRNKGNFPGRFSGRQFSNSRSEMNVSTLELGDSALYLCASSRGALNTEAFFGQGTRLTVV.

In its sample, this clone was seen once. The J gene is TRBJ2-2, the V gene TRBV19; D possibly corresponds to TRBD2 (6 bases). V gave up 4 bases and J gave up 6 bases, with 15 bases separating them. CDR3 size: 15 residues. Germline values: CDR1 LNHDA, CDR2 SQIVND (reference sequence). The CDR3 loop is CASSTDGSGAGELFF. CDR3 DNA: TGTGCCAGTAGTACAGACGGGTCGGGGGCCGGGGAGCTGTTTTTT.